This entry lists 14 T cell receptor beta chains sequenced from one sample in a study of blood T cell repertoires in COVID-19. The method was immunoSEQ multiplex PCR; TCRdb's version includes in-frame clones alone and lacks a portion of them. Of roughly 260,000 clones detected, roughly 80% appear once; the ten largest clones hold about 4.5%. The sample taken for sequencing was peripheral blood. These receptor sequences come from a woman in her seventies with acute or convalescent COVID-19.

Comment on this clone: The junction shows a germline mismatch at one end, possibly a read error. The chain has TRBV7-7 and TRBJ2-7, with D possibly being TRBD1 (6 bases). The CDR3 has 15 residues. The germline gives CDR1 SSHAT, CDR2 FNYEAQ (reference sequence). The CDR3, as DNA: TGTGCTAGCAGCTTAGGGCCGGACAGCTCCTACGAGCAGTACTTC. Encoded protein: CASSLGPDSSYEQYF.

V and J are TRBV7-2 and TRBJ2-7; TRBD1 matches 9 bases. This CDR3 has 13 amino acids. Losses at the gene ends were 1 base for V and 7 bases for J; bases not matched to a gene: 2. Looked up from germline, CDR1 is SGHTA and CDR2 is FQGNSA. The CDR3 region has the DNA TGTGCCAGCAGCTTAGGACAGGGGGGGGAGCAGTACTTC. Encoded protein: CASSLGQGGEQYF.

J is TRBJ2-5 and V is TRBV11-2; D unresolved. Per germline, CDR1 SGHAT and CDR2 FQNNGV. The CDR3 length is 14 residues. V dropped 0 bases and J dropped 1 base, with 6 bases sitting between them. The chain's CDR3 is CASSLEALQETQYF. CDR3 DNA sequence: TGTGCCAGCAGCTTAGAGGCCCTCCAAGAGACCCAGTACTTC.

V gene TRBV18 combines with J gene TRBJ1-1; 8 nucleotides line up with TRBD1. The ends lost 2 bases at V and 3 bases at J; junction bases unmatched: 5. The CDR3 has 15 amino acids. Germline-derived CDR1 and CDR2 are KGHSH and LQKENI. The CDR3, as DNA: TGTGCCAGCTCACCAACGCCGGGACAGGACACTGAAGCTTTCTTT. Protein: CASSPTPGQDTEAFF.

The rearrangement uses TRBV2 and TRBJ2-3; 11 nucleotides agree with TRBD2. The CDR3 covers 17 residues. Per the germline V gene, CDR1 is SNHLY and CDR2 is FYNNEI. V lost 8 bases to trimming and J lost 2 bases; unmatched junction nucleotides: 12. The CDR3: CASLEGASGGITDTQYF. Written as DNA, the CDR3 is TGTGCCAGCCTTGAAGGGGCTAGCGGGGGGATCACAGATACGCAGTATTTT.

V usage is TRBV6-6 and J usage is TRBJ2-7; 12 bases line up with TRBD2. The CDR3 loop spans 17 amino acids. With 5 bases clipped from V and 0 bases from J, the junction kept 8 bases outside the gene matches. From germline, CDR1 is MNHNY and CDR2 SVGAGI (reference sequence). The CDR3 sequence is CASSPLAGGFSSYEQYF. Written as DNA, the CDR3 is TGTGCCAGCAGTCCGCTAGCGGGGGGGTTTAGCTCCTACGAGCAGTACTTC.

This chain's CDR3 is CAISERQGASYNSPLHF. In DNA form, the CDR3 reads TGTGCCATCAGTGAGAGGCAGGGGGCTTCCTATAATTCACCCCTCCACTTT. The chain combines TRBV10-3 with TRBJ1-6; TRBD1 agrees at 8 bases. The CDR3 has 17 amino acids. With V trimmed by 2 bases and J by 1 base, 4 bases remained unmatched. Germline assignment: CDR1 ENHRY and CDR2 SYGVKD.

The rearrangement links TRBV18 to TRBJ1-1, with D unclear. Trimming took off 1 base at V and 4 bases at J, with 13 bases between the two ends. The CDR3 is made up of 15 amino acids. Germline-derived CDR1 and CDR2 are KGHSH and LQKENI. In DNA form, the CDR3 reads TGTGCCAGCTCACCACAGCGACTCGAGGGCACTGAAGCTTTCTTT. Translation: CASSPQRLEGTEAFF.

This clone was detected once. The rearrangement links TRBV5-1 to TRBJ1-1; D unresolved. The germline V and J ends were trimmed by 2 bases and 5 bases, with 16 bases remaining between them. Germline CDR1 and CDR2: SGHRS and YFSETQ. This CDR3 is built from 15 residues. CDR3 nucleotide sequence: TGCGCCAGCAGCTTAGGAGGTGGAGAAAAGACTGAAGCTTTCTTT. Its protein is CASSLGGGEKTEAFF.

The chain carries TRBV5-1 and TRBJ2-7; D might be TRBD2 (6 bases). V lost 0 bases, J lost 5 bases, and 18 bases lay in between. CDR3 length: 16 residues. Per the germline V gene, CDR1 is SGHRS and CDR2 is YFSETQ. CDR3 loop: CASSLARGMVLHEQYF. CDR3 bases: TGCGCCAGCAGCTTGGCCCGCGGGATGGTCTTACACGAGCAGTACTTC.

The rearrangement links TRBV9 to TRBJ1-6, with D hard to call. V lost 3 bases and J lost 9, with 16 bases in between. Germline CDR1 SGDLS, CDR2 YYNGEE. This CDR3 has 15 residues. The CDR3 sequence is CASSGRDGRSSPLHF. In DNA form, the CDR3 reads TGTGCCAGCAGCGGAAGAGACGGGAGGAGTTCACCCCTCCACTTT. The full variable domain, completed using reference TRBV9 and TRBJ1-6, is DSGVTQTPKHLITATGQRVTLRCSPRSGDLSVYWYQQSLDQGLQFLIQYYNGEERAKGNILERFSAQQFPDLHSELNLSSLELGDSALYFCASSGRDGRSSPLHFGNGTRLTVT.

This clone has more than one count but fewer than ten. The gene calls are TRBV7-2 and TRBJ2-1; a weak D match, TRBD1 (6 bases). CDR1 and CDR2 (germline): SGHTA, FQGNSA. V shed 5 bases and J shed 6 bases, with 11 bases lying between them. CDR3 length equals 13 residues. The CDR3 DNA is TGTGCCAGCAGCCCGGACAGAATCAATGAGCAGTTCTTC. This gives the protein CASSPDRINEQFF.

The chain joins TRBV15 to TRBJ2-7, with a tentative D call TRBD2 (5 bases). The germline V gene has CDR1 LNHNV and CDR2 YYDKDF (reference sequence). Trimming removed 2 bases at V and 9 bases at J, with 11 bases between. The CDR3 loop spans 12 amino acids. CDR3 sequence reads: CATSRPGFGQYF. In DNA, the CDR3 is TGTGCCACCAGCAGACCGGGGTTCGGGCAGTACTTC.

The chain carries TRBV5-1 and TRBJ2-3, with 8 bases that match TRBD1. Germline V gives CDR1 SGHRS, CDR2 YFSETQ. The CDR3 extends over 15 amino acids. After removal of 0 bases from V and 6 bases from J, the junction contained 6 bases not matched to a gene. The CDR3 region is CASSLEVRDRDTQYF. The CDR3 region has the DNA TGCGCCAGCAGCTTGGAAGTCAGGGACAGGGATACGCAGTATTTT.